Listed below are T cell receptor beta chains from one sample, sequenced in a study of T cell repertoires in cytomegalovirus infection. These receptors have no identified antigens. TCRdb used MiXCR to reprocess the reads, holding one entry per CDR3 protein. Among tens of thousands of distinct CDR3 sequences listed, about 39% were seen once. Sequenced material: CD8+ T cells from cultured PBMCs, taken from culture after CMV antigen stimulation. These receptors were collected from a human donor in good health (CMV status not recorded). Some clones in this sample may be carry-over from other donors' samples. Both conserved end residues are part of each CDR3. A D gene is named only where the DNA matches it firmly. Clone size is stated in some rows and not others, as once, few, many or a class when expanded.

few,TRBD1,TRBJ1-2,TRBV5-6,CASSPELVNPGQVYGYTF,TGTGCCAGCAGCCCGGAACTGGTAAACCCGGGACAGGTCTATGGCTACACCTTC
few,NA,TRBJ1-1,TRBV7-6,CASSLGAGGLTEAFF,TGTGCCAGCAGCCTGGGGGCGGGGGGGCTTACTGAAGCTTTCTTT
NA,NA,TRBJ1-2,TRBV4-3,CASSQESAGPGYGYTF,TGCGCCAGCAGCCAAGAATCCGCAGGCCCGGGGTATGGCTACACCTTC
NA,TRBD2,TRBJ2-3,TRBV7-2,CASSPGLAGITDTQYF,TGTGCCAGCAGCCCGGGACTAGCGGGGATTACAGATACGCAGTATTTT
many,TRBD1,TRBJ1-1,TRBV12-3/TRBV12-4,CASSAQDRDASNTEAFF,TGTGCCAGCAGTGCTCAGGACAGGGACGCCTCGAACACTGAAGCTTTCTTT
NA,NA,TRBJ2-1,TRBV7-2,CASSLVQDPYNEQFF,TGTGCCAGCAGCTTAGTCCAGGATCCCTACAATGAGCAGTTCTTC
NA,TRBD2,TRBJ2-7,TRBV7-6,CASSLGTGTSPSEQYF,TGTGCCAGCAGCTTAGGTACCGGGACTAGTCCTAGCGAGCAGTACTTC
NA,TRBD1,TRBJ1-5,TRBV19,CASSIRGRDNQPQHF,TGTGCCAGTAGTATAAGGGGGCGCGACAATCAGCCCCAGCATTTT
NA,NA,TRBJ1-5,TRBV6-6,CASSERETQHF,TGTGCCAGCAGTGAGCGGGAGACCCAGCATTTT
few,TRBD2,TRBJ2-1,TRBV12-3/TRBV12-4,CASTPTSGFEQFF,TGTGCCAGCACCCCGACTAGCGGGTTTGAGCAGTTCTTC
many,NA,TRBJ1-5,TRBV7-8,CASSLVLGGLNQPQHF,TGTGCCAGCAGCTTAGTCCTGGGCGGCCTCAATCAGCCCCAGCATTTT
NA,NA,TRBJ1-5,TRBV5-7,CASSLILYSNQPQHF,TGTGCCAGCAGCTTAATACTCTATAGCAATCAGCCCCAGCATTTT
NA,NA,TRBJ1-2,TRBV5-6,CASSLGGGALGYGYTF,TGTGCCAGCAGCCTCGGAGGGGGGGCTCTAGGCTATGGCTACACCTTC
NA,NA,TRBJ2-7,TRBV6-2/TRBV6-3,CASSYSGGPYEQYF,TGTGCCAGCAGTTACTCTGGCGGGCCCTACGAGCAGTACTTC
NA,TRBD2,TRBJ2-1,TRBV7-8,CASSSLAAEVF,TGTGCCAGCAGCTCTCTAGCGGCTGAGGTCTTC
once,NA,TRBJ2-1,TRBV7-8,CASSPQNNEQFF,TGTGCCAGCAGCCCCCAGAACAATGAGCAGTTCTTC
many,TRBD2,TRBJ2-7,TRBV7-2,CASSPRTSGRTYEQYF,TGTGCCAGCAGCCCACGGACTAGCGGGCGGACCTACGAGCAGTACTTC
few,TRBD1,TRBJ2-1,TRBV19,CASSKQGDTNYNEQFF,TGTGCCAGTAGTAAGCAGGGGGACACAAATTACAATGAGCAGTTCTTC
NA,TRBD1,TRBJ2-2,TRBV27,CASSPRDRPTGGELFF,TGTGCCAGCAGTCCGAGGGACAGGCCCACGGGCGGGGAGCTGTTTTTT
few,TRBD2,TRBJ2-1,TRBV2,CASGSGRSSYNEQFF,TGTGCCAGCGGTAGCGGGAGGAGCTCCTACAATGAGCAGTTCTTC
NA,TRBD1,TRBJ2-1,TRBV20-1,CSARVVAGGDEQFF,TGCAGTGCTAGAGTCGTCGCAGGGGGCGATGAGCAGTTCTTC
NA,NA,TRBJ1-1,TRBV12-3/TRBV12-4,CASSLTWDTEAFF,TGTGCCAGCAGCCTTACATGGGACACTGAAGCTTTCTTT
NA,NA,TRBJ1-4,TRBV6-2/TRBV6-3,CASSATDSLNEKLFF,TGTGCCAGCAGCGCCACGGACAGCCTCAATGAAAAACTGTTTTTT
few,NA,TRBJ1-1,TRBV5-6,CASSPGHGNTEAFF,TGTGCCAGCAGCCCCGGGCATGGGAACACTGAAGCTTTCTTT
NA,TRBD1,TRBJ1-4,TRBV20-1,CSARHGPGTGPSATNEKLFF,TGCAGTGCTCGTCATGGCCCCGGGACAGGGCCCTCAGCAACTAATGAAAAACTGTTTTTT
few,NA,TRBJ1-5,TRBV6-2/TRBV6-3,CASRPEGSNQPQHF,TGTGCCAGCAGACCCGAGGGGAGCAATCAGCCCCAGCATTTT
many,NA,TRBJ1-6,TRBV6-1,CASRFWDLAENSPLHF,TGTGCCAGCCGATTCTGGGACCTAGCCGAAAATTCACCCCTCCACTTT
few,NA,TRBJ2-1,TRBV7-6,CASSLDPTPSGNEQFF,TGTGCCAGCAGCTTAGATCCTACCCCATCGGGCAATGAGCAGTTCTTC
few,NA,TRBJ2-7,TRBV27,CASSFQGPNYEQYF,TGTGCCAGCAGTTTTCAGGGACCAAACTACGAGCAGTACTTC
NA,NA,TRBJ2-1,TRBV5-6,CASSLGRTNEQFF,TGTGCCAGCAGCTTGGGTCGCACCAATGAGCAGTTCTTC
NA,NA,TRBJ1-3,TRBV4-1,CASSQDQARGVRRHF,TGCGCCAGCAGCCAAGACCAGGCGCGGGGGGTGAGGAGGCATTTT
many,NA,TRBJ1-4,TRBV7-9,CASSSGNGATNEKLFF,TGTGCCAGCAGCTCTGGCAACGGTGCAACTAATGAAAAACTGTTTTTT
NA,TRBD2,TRBJ2-2,TRBV27,CASSSERGVNTGELFF,TGTGCCAGCAGTTCTGAGCGGGGGGTAAACACCGGGGAGCTGTTTTTT
few,NA,TRBJ2-7,TRBV24-1,CATSDAGRLDNEQYF,TGTGCCACCAGTGATGCCGGTAGGTTGGACAACGAGCAGTACTTC
many,NA,TRBJ1-2,TRBV4-3,CASSQEGSVYGYTF,TGCGCCAGCAGCCAAGAGGGGTCTGTTTATGGCTACACCTTC
many,TRBD1,TRBJ1-4,TRBV7-9,CASRGQGGLNEKLFF,TGTGCCAGCAGGGGCCAGGGGGGGCTTAATGAAAAACTGTTTTTT
NA,NA,TRBJ1-4,TRBV12-3/TRBV12-4,CASSPDRTPEKLFF,TGTGCCAGCAGTCCCGACAGGACCCCTGAAAAACTGTTTTTT